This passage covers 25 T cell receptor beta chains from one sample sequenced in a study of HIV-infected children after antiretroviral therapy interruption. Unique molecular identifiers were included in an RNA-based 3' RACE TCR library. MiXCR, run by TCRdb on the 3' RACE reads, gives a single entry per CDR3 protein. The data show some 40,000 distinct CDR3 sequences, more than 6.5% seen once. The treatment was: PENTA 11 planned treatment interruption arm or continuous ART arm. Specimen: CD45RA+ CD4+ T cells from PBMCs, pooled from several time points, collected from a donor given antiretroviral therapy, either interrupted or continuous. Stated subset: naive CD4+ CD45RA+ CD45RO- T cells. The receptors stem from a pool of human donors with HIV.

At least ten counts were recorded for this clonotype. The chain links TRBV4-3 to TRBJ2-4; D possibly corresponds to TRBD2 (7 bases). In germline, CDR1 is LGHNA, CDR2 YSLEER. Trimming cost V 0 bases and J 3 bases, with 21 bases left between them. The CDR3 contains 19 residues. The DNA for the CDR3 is TGCGCCAGCAGCCAAGATCGGGGGGCCCTCACGGAGAGCAAAAACATTCAGTACTTC. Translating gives CASSQDRGALTESKNIQYF.

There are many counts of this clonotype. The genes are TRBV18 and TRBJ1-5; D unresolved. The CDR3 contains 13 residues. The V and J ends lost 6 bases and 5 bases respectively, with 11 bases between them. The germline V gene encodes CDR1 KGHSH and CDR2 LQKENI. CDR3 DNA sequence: TGTGCCAGCTCCGATGGGATAGATCAGCCCCAGCATTTT. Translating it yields CASSDGIDQPQHF.

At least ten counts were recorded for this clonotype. The CDR3 here is CASTDGTGVNEQFF. The CDR3 region has the DNA TGTGCCAGCACCGACGGGACAGGGGTCAATGAGCAGTTCTTC. The rearrangement uses TRBV6-2 or TRBV6-3 and TRBJ2-1; TRBD1 agrees at 10 bases. Germline V gene sequence: CDR1 MNHEY, CDR2 SVGEGT. The CDR3 is made up of 14 amino acids. Losses at the gene ends were 7 bases for V and 6 bases for J; bases not matched to a gene: 6.

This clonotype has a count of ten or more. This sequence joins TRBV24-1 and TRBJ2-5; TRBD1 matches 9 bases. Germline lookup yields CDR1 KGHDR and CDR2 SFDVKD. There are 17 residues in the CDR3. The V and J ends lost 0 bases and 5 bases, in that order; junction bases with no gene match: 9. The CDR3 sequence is CATSDLRATGGRETQYF. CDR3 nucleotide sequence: TGTGCCACCAGTGATTTGAGGGCAACAGGGGGCCGGGAGACCCAGTACTTC.

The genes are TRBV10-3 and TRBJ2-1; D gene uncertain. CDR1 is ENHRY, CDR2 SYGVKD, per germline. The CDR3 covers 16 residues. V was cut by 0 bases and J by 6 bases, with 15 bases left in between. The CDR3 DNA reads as TGTGCCATCAGTGAGTCCACCCGCCCCCTTACCAATGAGCAGTTCTTC. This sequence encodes CAISESTRPLTNEQFF.

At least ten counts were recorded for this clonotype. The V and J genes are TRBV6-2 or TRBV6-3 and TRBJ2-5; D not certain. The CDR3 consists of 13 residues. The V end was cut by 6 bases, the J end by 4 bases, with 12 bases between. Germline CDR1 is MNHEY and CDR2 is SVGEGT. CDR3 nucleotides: TGTGCCAGCAGCCTACTGTGGGGAGAGACCCAGTACTTC. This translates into CASSLLWGETQYF.

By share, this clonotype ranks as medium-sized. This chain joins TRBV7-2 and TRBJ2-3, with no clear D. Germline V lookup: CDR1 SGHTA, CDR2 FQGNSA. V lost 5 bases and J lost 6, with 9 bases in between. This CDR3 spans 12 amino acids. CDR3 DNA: TGTGCCAGCAGCCTTTTAGGGGATACGCAGTATTTT. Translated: CASSLLGDTQYF. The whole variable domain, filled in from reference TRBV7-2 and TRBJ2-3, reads GAGVSQSPSNKVTEKGKDVELRCDPISGHTALYWYRQSLGQGLEFLIYFQGNSAPDKSGLPSDRFSAERTGGSVSTLTIQRTQQEDSAVYLCASSLLGDTQYFGPGTRLTVL.

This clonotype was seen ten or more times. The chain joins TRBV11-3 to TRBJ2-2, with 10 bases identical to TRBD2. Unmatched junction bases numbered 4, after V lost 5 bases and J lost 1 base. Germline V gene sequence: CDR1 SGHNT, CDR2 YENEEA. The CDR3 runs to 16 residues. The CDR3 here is CASSQGLAENTGELFF. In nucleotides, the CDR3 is TGTGCCAGCAGCCAAGGACTAGCGGAGAACACCGGGGAGCTGTTTTTT.

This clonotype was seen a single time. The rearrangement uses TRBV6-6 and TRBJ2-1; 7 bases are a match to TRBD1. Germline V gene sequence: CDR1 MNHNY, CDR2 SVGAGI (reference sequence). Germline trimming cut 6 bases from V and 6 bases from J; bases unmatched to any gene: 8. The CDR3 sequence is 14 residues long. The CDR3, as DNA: TGTGCCAGCAGAGCATTTAACAGGGGCAATGAGCAGTTCTTC. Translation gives CASRAFNRGNEQFF.

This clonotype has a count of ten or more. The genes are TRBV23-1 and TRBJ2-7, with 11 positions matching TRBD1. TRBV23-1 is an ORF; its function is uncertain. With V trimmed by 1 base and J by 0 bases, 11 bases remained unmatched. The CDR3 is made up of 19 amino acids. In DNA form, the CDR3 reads TGCGCCAGCAGTCAATGCCTGGACAGGGGGCTCCTCAGCTCCTACGAGCAGTACTTC. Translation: CASSQCLDRGLLSSYEQYF.

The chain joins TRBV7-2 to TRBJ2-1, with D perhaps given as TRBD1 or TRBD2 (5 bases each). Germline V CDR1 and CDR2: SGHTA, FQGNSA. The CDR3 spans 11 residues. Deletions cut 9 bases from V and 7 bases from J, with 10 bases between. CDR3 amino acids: CASSGLNEQFF. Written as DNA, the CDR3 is TGTGCCAGTTCGGGGCTTAATGAGCAGTTCTTC.

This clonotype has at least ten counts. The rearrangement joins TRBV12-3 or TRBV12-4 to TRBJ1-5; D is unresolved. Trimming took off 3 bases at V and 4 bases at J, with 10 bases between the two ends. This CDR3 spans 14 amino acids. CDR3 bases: TGTGCCAGCAGTTTCACGTCGCCTAATCAGCCCCAGCATTTT. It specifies CASSFTSPNQPQHF.

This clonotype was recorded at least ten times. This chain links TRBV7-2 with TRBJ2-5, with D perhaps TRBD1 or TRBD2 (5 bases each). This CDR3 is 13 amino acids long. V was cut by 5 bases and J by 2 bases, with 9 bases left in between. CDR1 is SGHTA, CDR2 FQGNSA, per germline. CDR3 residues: CASSMGPQETQYF. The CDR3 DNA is TGTGCCAGCAGCATGGGACCACAAGAGACCCAGTACTTC.

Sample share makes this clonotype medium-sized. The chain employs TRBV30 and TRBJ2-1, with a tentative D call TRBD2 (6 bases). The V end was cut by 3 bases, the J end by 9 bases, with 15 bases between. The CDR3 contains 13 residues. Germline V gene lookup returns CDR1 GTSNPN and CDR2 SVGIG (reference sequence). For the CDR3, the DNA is TGTGCCTGGAGCCGGGACTGGGGTGCTGAGCAGTTCTTC. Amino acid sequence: CAWSRDWGAEQFF.

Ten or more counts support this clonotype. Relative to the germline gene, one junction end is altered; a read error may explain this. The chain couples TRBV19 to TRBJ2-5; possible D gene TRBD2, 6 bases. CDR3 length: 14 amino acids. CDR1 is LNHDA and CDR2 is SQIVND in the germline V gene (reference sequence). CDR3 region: CASSIKSREDTQYF. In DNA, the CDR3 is TGTGCCAGCAGTATTAAAAGCAGGGAGGACACCCAGTACTTT.

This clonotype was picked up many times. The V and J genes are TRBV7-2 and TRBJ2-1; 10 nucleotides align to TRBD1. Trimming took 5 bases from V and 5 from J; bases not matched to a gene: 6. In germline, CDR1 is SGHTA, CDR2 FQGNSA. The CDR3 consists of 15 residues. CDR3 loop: CASSPGGTGDNEQFF. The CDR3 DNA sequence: TGTGCCAGCAGCCCCGGTGGGACAGGGGACAATGAGCAGTTCTTC.

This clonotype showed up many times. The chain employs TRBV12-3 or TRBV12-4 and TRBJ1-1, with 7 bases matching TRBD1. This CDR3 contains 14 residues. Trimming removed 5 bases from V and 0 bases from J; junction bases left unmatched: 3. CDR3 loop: CASSRTGLNTEAFF. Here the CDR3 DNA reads TGTGCCAGCAGTAGGACAGGCCTGAACACTGAAGCTTTCTTT.

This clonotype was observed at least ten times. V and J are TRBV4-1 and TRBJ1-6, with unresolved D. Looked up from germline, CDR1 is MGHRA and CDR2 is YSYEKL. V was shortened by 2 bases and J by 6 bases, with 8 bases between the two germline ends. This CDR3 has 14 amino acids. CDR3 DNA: TGCGCCAGCAGCCAAAACCGTCTTAATTCACCCCTCCACTTT. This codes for CASSQNRLNSPLHF.

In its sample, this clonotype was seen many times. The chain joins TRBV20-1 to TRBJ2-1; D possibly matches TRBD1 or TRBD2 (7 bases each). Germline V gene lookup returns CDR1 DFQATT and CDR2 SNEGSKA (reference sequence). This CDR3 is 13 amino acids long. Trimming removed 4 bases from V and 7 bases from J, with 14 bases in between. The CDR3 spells CSAIVQGGNEQFF. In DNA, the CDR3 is TGCAGTGCTATAGTTCAGGGGGGGAATGAGCAGTTCTTC.

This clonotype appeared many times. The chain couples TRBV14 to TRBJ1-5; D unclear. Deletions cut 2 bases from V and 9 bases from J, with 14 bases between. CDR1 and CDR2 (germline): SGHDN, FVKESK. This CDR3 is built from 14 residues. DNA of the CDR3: TGTGCCAGCAGCCAAAGAGGTTCTCAAGGGCCCCAGCATTTT. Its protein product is CASSQRGSQGPQHF. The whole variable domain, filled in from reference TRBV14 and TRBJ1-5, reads EAGVTQFPSHSVIEKGQTVTLRCDPISGHDNLYWYRRVMGKEIKFLLHFVKESKQDESGMPNNRFLAERTGGTYSTLKVQPAELEDSGVYFCASSQRGSQGPQHFGDGTRLSIL.

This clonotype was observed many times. CDR3 coding DNA: TGTGCCAGTAGGCCCGGACAACTACAAGAGACCCAGTACTTC. It specifies CASRPGQLQETQYF. The chain combines TRBV19 with TRBJ2-5; D is possibly TRBD1 (5 bases). Trimming took off 6 bases at V and 2 bases at J, with 13 bases between the two ends. The CDR3 consists of 14 residues. The germline V gene has CDR1 LNHDA and CDR2 SQIVND (reference sequence).

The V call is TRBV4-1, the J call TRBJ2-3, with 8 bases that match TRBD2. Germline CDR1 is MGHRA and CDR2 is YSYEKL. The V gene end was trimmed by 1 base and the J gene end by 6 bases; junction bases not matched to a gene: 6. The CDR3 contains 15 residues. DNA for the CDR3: TGCGCCAGCAGCCAAGTCGGCCGGGGGGGGGATACGCAGTATTTT. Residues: CASSQVGRGGDTQYF.

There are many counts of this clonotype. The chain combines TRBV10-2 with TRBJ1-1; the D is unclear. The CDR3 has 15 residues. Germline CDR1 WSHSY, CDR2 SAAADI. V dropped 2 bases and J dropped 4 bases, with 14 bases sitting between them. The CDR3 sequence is CASSEGHRIGTEAFF. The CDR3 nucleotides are TGCGCCAGCAGTGAGGGTCATCGGATTGGCACTGAAGCTTTCTTT.

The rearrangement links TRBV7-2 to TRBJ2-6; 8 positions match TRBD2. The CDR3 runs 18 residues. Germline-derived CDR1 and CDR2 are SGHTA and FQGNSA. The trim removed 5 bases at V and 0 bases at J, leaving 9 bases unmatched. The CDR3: CASSPGGGPPSGANVLTF. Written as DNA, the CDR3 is TGTGCCAGCAGCCCGGGGGGGGGCCCCCCCTCTGGGGCCAACGTCCTGACTTTC.

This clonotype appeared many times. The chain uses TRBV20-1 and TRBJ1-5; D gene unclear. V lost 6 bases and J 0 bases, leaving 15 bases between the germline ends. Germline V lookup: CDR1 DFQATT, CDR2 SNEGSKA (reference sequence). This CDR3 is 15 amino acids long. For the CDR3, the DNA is TGCAGTGCACCGGTTGGCCACTATAGCAATCAGCCCCAGCATTTT. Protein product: CSAPVGHYSNQPQHF.